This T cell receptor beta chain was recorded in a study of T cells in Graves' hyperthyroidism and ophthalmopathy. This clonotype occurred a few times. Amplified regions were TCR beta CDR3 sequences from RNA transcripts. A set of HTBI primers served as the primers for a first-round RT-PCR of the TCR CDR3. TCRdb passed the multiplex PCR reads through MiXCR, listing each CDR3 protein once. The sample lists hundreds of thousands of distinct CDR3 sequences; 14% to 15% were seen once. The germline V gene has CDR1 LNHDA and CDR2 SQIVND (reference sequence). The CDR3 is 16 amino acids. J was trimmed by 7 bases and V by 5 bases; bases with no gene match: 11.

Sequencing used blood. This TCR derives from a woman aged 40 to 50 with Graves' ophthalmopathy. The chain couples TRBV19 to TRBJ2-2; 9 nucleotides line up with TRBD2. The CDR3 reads CASSGRIAGDGGELFF. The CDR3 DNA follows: TGTGCCAGTAGTGGAAGAATAGCGGGAGATGGCGGGGAGCTGTTTTTT.